Only a few counts were recorded for the clone carrying this TCR beta chain. Its antigen is not identified. Germline V CDR1 and CDR2: SEHNR, FQNEAQ (reference sequence). V gave up 6 bases and J gave up 3 bases, with 19 bases separating them. This CDR3 spans 16 amino acids. This sample was included in a study of CD8 T cells in ankylosing spondylitis. TCR beta libraries were made by quantitative 5'-RACE with molecular barcodes. Each CDR3 protein gets one entry after TCRdb re-called the 5' RACE reads with MiXCR. The data hold 100,000 or so distinct CDR3 sequences, with around 8.5% observed a single time. Study-wide results and caveats: Seemingly distinctive of ankylosing spondylitis blood was a TCR beta motif formed by eight highly homologous variants. Relatively rare in peripheral blood, disease-linked clones were also CD8+. Disease-associated clones were reportedly significantly overrepresented in matched ankylosing spondylitis synovial fluid.

What was sequenced was blood, either unsorted or a sorted T cell fraction (not recorded which). The V call is TRBV7-9, the J call TRBJ2-3; D is possibly TRBD2 (6 bases). This clonotype was obtained from a male donor with ankylosing spondylitis. CDR3 sequence reads: CASSSPTRRPTDTQYF. The DNA for the CDR3 is TGTGCCAGCAGTTCCCCGACTAGGAGGCCAACAGATACGCAGTATTTT.